This record concerns one T cell receptor beta chain sequence. The sample is drawn from a study of control samples from healthy donors and cancer patients. Data came from immunoSEQ multiplex PCR; TCRdb stores just in-frame clones and leaves some out. The sample yields about 92,000 clones, around 80% seen once. The germline V and J ends were trimmed by 5 bases and 1 base, with 10 bases remaining between them. Germline V gene lookup returns CDR1 SGHDT and CDR2 YYEEEE. The CDR3 has 14 amino acids. Sequencing input: blood. The sequence was obtained from a woman aged 60-75 years in good health. The V call is TRBV5-6, the J call TRBJ1-3, with D possibly being TRBD1 (5 bases). This CDR3 is CASRRRQSGNTIYF. CDR3 nucleotide sequence: TGTGCCAGCAGACGAAGACAGTCTGGAAACACCATATATTTT.